Included here is one TCR beta chain sequence, with context. The CDR3 covers 14 residues. The V segment lost 6 bases and the J segment 7 bases; nucleotides outside the gene matches: 11. Germline assignment: CDR1 SNHLY and CDR2 FYNNEI. This record comes from a study of blood T cell repertoires in COVID-19. Study-wide background: The United States, Italy and Spain provided the acute and convalescent COVID-19 samples. T cells, B-cell-depleted T cells, or PBMCs supplied cDNA or gDNA.

In the authors' workflow: For nucleated cells, counts were estimated from reference gene primer amplification. Using immunoSEQ multiplex PCR, the repertoire was profiled, and TCRdb retains in-frame clones only, with some absent. The DNA was the basis for D and trimming; V, J and clone size are from that table. The sample has roughly 280,000 clones; around nine tenths are singletons. The receptor was isolated from a man aged 35 to 55 with active or convalescent COVID-19. J is TRBJ1-2 and V is TRBV2; 7 bases line up with TRBD1. Sequenced: peripheral blood. CDR3 sequence (DNA): TGTGCCAGCAGGGGGGACAGCTCACTTCGTGGCTACACCTTC. Amino acid sequence: CASRGDSSLRGYTF.